This passage covers 9 T cell receptor beta chains from one sample sequenced in a study of T cell responses to AZD1222 COVID-19 vaccine (dated by TCRdb to the early 2020s). The method was the immunoSEQ multiplex PCR assay. TCRdb's version of the immuneACCESS table is confined to in-frame rearrangements and falls short of the full clone set. An unresolved V gene accounts for under half of the shortfall where checked; the remainder is of unknown origin. The sample contains about 140,000 clones, about 82% of them found a single time. The ten most abundant clones make up under 8% of the sample. The time point label here, explained by the study, means: about 28 days (+/-7) after the second vaccine dose. Interpreted using the paper, the treatment or condition label stands for: meningococcal conjugate vaccine given as trial control. The sample was peripheral blood, taken 28 days after the second dose of the MenACWY control vaccine. Every receptor here comes from an adult who received the MenACWY meningococcal vaccine as a control.

There are a few counts of this clone. The chain uses TRBV5-1 and TRBJ1-6; 10 bases match TRBD1. The length of the CDR3 is 17 residues. V was clipped by 4 bases and J by 8 bases; unmatched bases: 12. The V gene's germline CDR1 is SGHRS and CDR2 YFSETQ. The CDR3 DNA follows: TGCGCCAGCAGCGCCCGGGACAGGGGAGATATGGATTCACCCCTCCACTTT. It codes for CASSARDRGDMDSPLHF.

The V call is TRBV2, the J call TRBJ1-5, with D maybe TRBD1 (6 bases). This CDR3 region has 14 residues. Germline V CDR1 and CDR2: SNHLY, FYNNEI. V shed 4 bases and J shed 3 bases, with 10 bases lying between them. The CDR3, as DNA: TGTGCCAGCAGTGGCACAGGGTTCAATCAGCCCCAGCATTTT. As protein: CASSGTGFNQPQHF.

This clone was seen just once. The chain couples TRBV2 to TRBJ1-6; a possible D gene is TRBD1 (6 bases). Germline V CDR1 and CDR2: SNHLY, FYNNEI. V lost 6 bases, J lost 10 bases, and 16 bases lay in between. This CDR3 region has 14 residues. The CDR3 nucleotides read TGTGCCAGCAGCCCGACAGGAGGAGACTCACCCCTCCACTTT. Amino acid sequence: CASSPTGGDSPLHF.

The CDR3 is CATQGIAGGSDEQYF. The DNA for the CDR3 is TGTGCCACCCAGGGGATAGCGGGAGGTTCGGACGAGCAGTACTTC. The V call is TRBV19, the J call TRBJ2-7; 10 bases agree with TRBD2. Germline loops: CDR1 LNHDA, CDR2 SQIVND (reference sequence). Trimming removed 10 bases from V and 5 bases from J; junction bases left unmatched: 14. The CDR3 sequence is 15 residues long. The whole variable domain, filled in from reference TRBV19 and TRBJ2-7, reads DGGITQSPKYLFRKEGQNVTLSCEQNLNHDAMYWYRQDPGQGLRLIYYSQIVNDFQKGDIAEGYSVSREKKESFPLTVTSAQKNPTAFYLCATQGIAGGSDEQYFGPGTRLTVT.

The chain combines TRBV11-2 with TRBJ2-7, with a possible D match to TRBD2 (5 bases). Germline CDR1 is SGHAT and CDR2 is FQNNGV. Trimming cost V 1 base and J 2 bases, with 9 bases left between them. The CDR3 totals 14 residues. CDR3 in amino acids: CASSLGLSAYEQYV. The CDR3 region has the DNA TGTGCCAGCAGCTTAGGACTATCCGCCTACGAGCAGTACGTC.

This chain uses TRBV3-1 (or the pseudogene TRBV3-2) with TRBJ1-4; no clear D. Trimming pared 2 bases from V and 0 bases from J, leaving 10 bases between. The CDR3 has 16 amino acids. CDR1 LGHDT and CDR2 YNNKEL come from the germline V gene (reference sequence). CDR3: CASSQHTAATNEKLFF. Written as DNA, the CDR3 is TGTGCCAGCAGCCAACATACCGCTGCAACTAATGAAAAACTGTTTTTT.

The J gene is TRBJ2-2, the V gene TRBV5-1, with TRBD2 as a possible D gene (6 bases). This CDR3 comprises 16 residues. The germline gives CDR1 SGHRS, CDR2 YFSETQ. Trimming took off 2 bases at V and 1 base at J, with 12 bases between the two ends. As DNA, the CDR3 is TGCGCCAGCAGCTTCGGACTGCGGGGGAACACCGGGGAGCTGTTTTTT. This translates into CASSFGLRGNTGELFF.

This clone was observed a single time. The V and J genes are TRBV21-1 and TRBJ1-5; TRBD1, as called in the table, went unchecked against the DNA. TRBV21-1 is deemed a pseudogene. The CDR3 runs 19 residues. CDR3 nucleotides: TGTGCCAGCAGCACGAGGACAGGGGCCGGGAGGGGTAGCAATCAGCCCCAGCATTTT. Its translation: CASSTRTGAGRGSNQPQHF.

J is TRBJ1-2 and V is TRBV6-1; TRBD1 is a possible D gene (5 bases). The CDR3 runs to 14 residues. CDR1 is MNHNS and CDR2 is SASEGT in the germline V gene. Trimming cost V 3 bases and J 8 bases, with 16 bases left between them. The CDR3 nucleotides are TGTGCCAGCAGTGATGGTGGGGGATGGCGGGGCTACACCTTC. Encoded protein: CASSDGGGWRGYTF.